Following are 32 T cell receptor beta chains from one sample sequenced in a study of shared clonotypes between healthy human individuals (dated by TCRdb to about 2020). The library relied on the immunoSEQ multiplex PCR assay. TCRdb provides this immuneACCESS table in a form limited to in-frame rearrangements. Some clones are lacking; in checked studies, under half of them reflect an unresolved V gene, and why the rest are absent is not known. This sample comprises 2.3 million or so clones, over 90% of them detected only once. The ten largest account for 0.39% of the sample. Sequencing was done on a sample of naive CD4+ T cells from PBMCs. The sample's cell subset or site label is to be understood as: CD45RA+ positively selected. These receptors all come from a man between 18 and 29 years old in good health. Some clones in this sample may be carry-over from other donors' samples.

The rearrangement joins TRBV5-4 to TRBJ2-5, with a possible D match to TRBD1 (6 bases). The CDR3 extends over 15 amino acids. Per germline, CDR1 SGHNT and CDR2 YYREEE (reference sequence). Trimming stripped 2 bases from V and 5 bases from J, with 16 bases between. Here the CDR3 reads CASSLIQSGEETQYF. The CDR3 DNA sequence: TGTGCCAGCAGCTTAATACAGTCAGGGGAGGAGACCCAGTACTTC.

Turning to this clone: This CDR3 is also generated by other DNA sequences in the sample. The gene calls are TRBV7-9 and TRBJ1-5; D gene uncertain. This CDR3 comprises 12 residues. The germline V and J ends were trimmed by 1 base and 3 bases, with 1 base remaining between them. Germline V gene data show CDR1 as SEHNR and CDR2 as FQNEAQ (reference sequence). This CDR3 is CASSLDNQPQHF. Here the CDR3 DNA reads TGTGCCAGCAGCTTAGACAATCAGCCCCAGCATTTT. The variable domain in full, with the rest retrieved from reference TRBV7-9 and TRBJ1-5, is DTGVSQNPRHKITKRGQNVTFRCDPISEHNRLYWYRQTLGQGPEFLTYFQNEAQLEKSRLLSDRFSAERPKGSFSTLEIQRTEQGDSAMYLCASSLDNQPQHFGDGTRLSIL.

This clone has only one observation. J is TRBJ2-5 and V is TRBV9; D gene uncertain. Trimming removed 0 bases from V and 5 bases from J, with 8 bases in between. The CDR3 totals 13 residues. Germline CDR1 SGDLS, CDR2 YYNGEE. This CDR3 is CASSVGQGETQYF. DNA for the CDR3: TGTGCCAGCAGCGTAGGACAAGGGGAGACCCAGTACTTC.

The J gene is TRBJ1-2, the V gene TRBV5-1, with 7 bases aligning to TRBD1. This CDR3 has 14 residues. Trimming took 1 base from V and 6 from J; bases not matched to a gene: 6. In germline, CDR1 is SGHRS, CDR2 YFSETQ. CDR3 sequence reads: CASSLPRQGNGYTF. The CDR3 coding sequence is TGCGCCAGCAGCTTGCCCCGACAGGGAAATGGCTACACCTTC.

The chain joins TRBV6-5 to TRBJ2-1; 8 nucleotides align to TRBD2. CDR1 and CDR2 (germline): MNHEY, SVGAGI. The V segment lost 7 bases and the J segment 7 bases; nucleotides outside the gene matches: 12. CDR3 length equals 15 residues. The DNA for the CDR3 is TGTGCCAGCACCGACCCCTCGGGAGGGCGAAATGAGCAGTTCTTC. Protein sequence: CASTDPSGGRNEQFF.

The chain joins TRBV27 to TRBJ2-7, with D unclear. Germline assignment: CDR1 MNHEY and CDR2 SMNVEV (reference sequence). V dropped 6 bases and J dropped 2 bases, with 11 bases sitting between them. The CDR3 sequence is 13 residues long. This CDR3 is CASRRVFPYEQYF. The CDR3 DNA follows: TGTGCCAGCAGAAGAGTCTTTCCCTACGAGCAGTACTTC.

The chain joins TRBV5-1 to TRBJ2-2; no reliable D call. The CDR3 spans 14 residues. CDR1 and CDR2 from the germline V gene are SGHRS and YFSETQ. Trimming shortened V by 6 bases and J by 4 bases, and 13 bases separated the two germline ends. The CDR3, as DNA: TGCGCCAGCACTCCCTCTTTTCCCACCGGGGAGCTGTTTTTT. Its protein product is CASTPSFPTGELFF.

This clone was seen a single time. The genes are TRBV7-2 and TRBJ2-5; the D is unclear. The CDR3 is 14 residues long. Per the germline V gene, CDR1 is SGHTA and CDR2 is FQGNSA. Deletions cut 2 bases from V and 3 bases from J, with 10 bases between. CDR3 sequence reads: CASSLSPVKETQYF. The CDR3 DNA sequence: TGTGCCAGCAGCTTATCCCCGGTGAAAGAGACCCAGTACTTC.

J is TRBJ1-1 and V is TRBV23-1, with D possibly TRBD1 on 5 matching bases. TRBV23-1 is treated as an ORF (open reading frame) with a function not yet certain. Trimming removed 6 bases from V and 6 bases from J, with 11 bases in between. This CDR3 has 12 residues. CDR3 coding DNA: TGCGCCAGCAGCGGGGCGGGCCCTGAAGCTTTCTTT. It is translated as CASSGAGPEAFF.

The rearrangement uses TRBV15 and TRBJ2-1; tentatively, D is TRBD2 (5 bases). Per germline, CDR1 LNHNV and CDR2 YYDKDF (reference sequence). The V end lost 2 bases, the J end lost 7 bases, and 12 bases lay between the germline ends. The CDR3 contains 14 residues. The CDR3 loop is CATSRRGNSNEQFF. The CDR3 DNA sequence: TGTGCCACCAGCAGACGAGGGAATTCTAATGAGCAGTTCTTC.

As regards this clone: In the same sample, other DNA sequences code for this CDR3. The chain carries TRBV5-1 and TRBJ2-5; 11 bases match TRBD2. Germline V gene lookup returns CDR1 SGHRS and CDR2 YFSETQ. The CDR3 is made up of 16 amino acids. The trim removed 2 bases at V and 0 bases at J, leaving 3 bases unmatched. Here the CDR3 reads CASSFLAGGNQETQYF. The CDR3 DNA reads as TGCGCCAGCAGCTTCCTAGCGGGAGGAAACCAAGAGACCCAGTACTTC.

The chain has TRBV5-1 and TRBJ2-4; D possibly matches TRBD1 or TRBD2 (5 bases each). Per germline, CDR1 SGHRS and CDR2 YFSETQ. CDR3 length equals 14 residues. V shed 7 bases and J shed 1 base, with 12 bases lying between them. CDR3 loop: CASGVGEAKNIQYF. Written as DNA, the CDR3 is TGCGCCAGCGGTGTGGGGGAGGCCAAAAACATTCAGTACTTC.

The chain links TRBV6-1 to TRBJ1-1; unclear D gene. From germline, CDR1 is MNHNS and CDR2 SASEGT. The CDR3 runs to 15 residues. The ends were cut back, 7 bases at V and 3 bases at J, with 18 bases in the middle. The CDR3 protein is CASKSIGSLHTEAFF. In DNA, the CDR3 is TGTGCCAGCAAATCTATCGGGTCCTTGCACACTGAAGCTTTCTTT.

This clone appeared once. The rearrangement joins TRBV6-4 to TRBJ2-3, with D tentatively TRBD1 (5 bases). Trimming cost V 2 bases and J 3 bases, with 6 bases left between them. Germline V gene lookup returns CDR1 MRHNA and CDR2 SNTAGT. The length of the CDR3 is 13 residues. CDR3 in amino acids: CASSDGATDTQYF. CDR3 DNA: TGTGCCAGCAGTGACGGGGCGACAGATACGCAGTATTTT.

The V call is TRBV7-2, the J call TRBJ2-7; TRBD2 matches 11 bases. V lost 1 base to trimming and J lost 0 bases; unmatched junction nucleotides: 5. In germline, CDR1 is SGHTA, CDR2 FQGNSA. This CDR3 spans 17 amino acids. The CDR3 DNA reads as TGTGCCAGCAGCTTAGTCCCGGGACTAGCGGCCTCCTACGAGCAGTACTTC. This sequence encodes CASSLVPGLAASYEQYF.

This chain joins TRBV5-1 and TRBJ1-1; D is possibly TRBD1 (5 bases). Germline CDR1 SGHRS, CDR2 YFSETQ. Deletions cut 4 bases from V and 4 bases from J, with 20 bases between. The CDR3 length is 16 residues. CDR3 DNA sequence: TGCGCCAGCAGCCCCCCCGGGACCGGGTGGAGCACTGAAGCTTTCTTT. Amino acids: CASSPPGTGWSTEAFF.

The V and J genes are TRBV27 and TRBJ1-6; TRBD1 agrees at 7 bases. The germline V gene encodes CDR1 MNHEY and CDR2 SMNVEV (reference sequence). The CDR3 is 16 amino acids. V shed 5 bases, J shed 4 bases, and the junction held 8 bases outside the gene matches. The CDR3 nucleotides are TGTGCCAGCAGTCCCATCCCGGGACAGTATAATTCACCCCTCCACTTT. It encodes CASSPIPGQYNSPLHF.

The chain carries TRBV6-5 and TRBJ1-3; 9 bases are shared with TRBD1. The V gene end was trimmed by 6 bases and the J gene end by 5 bases; junction bases not matched to a gene: 8. CDR1 MNHEY and CDR2 SVGAGI come from the germline V gene. The CDR3 covers 15 residues. The CDR3: CASSRFGQGRNTIYF. CDR3 DNA sequence: TGTGCCAGCAGCCGCTTTGGACAGGGGCGAAACACCATATATTTT.

This chain links TRBV25-1 with TRBJ2-6; unclear D gene. This CDR3 is built from 13 residues. Looked up from germline, CDR1 is MGHDK and CDR2 is SYGVNS. Trimming removed 3 bases from V and 2 bases from J, with 2 bases in between. This CDR3 is CASSEPGANVLTF. The CDR3 coding sequence is TGTGCCAGCAGTGAGCCTGGGGCCAACGTCCTGACTTTC.

J is TRBJ2-2 and V is TRBV23-1, with D unclear. TRBV23-1 is sorted into the ORF group, with uncertain function. CDR3 length: 19 residues. The V end was cut by 11 bases, the J end by 5 bases, with 33 bases between. The CDR3 protein is CAAKNLRAGWRGSTGELFF. The CDR3 coding sequence is TGCGCCGCCAAGAACCTTCGGGCCGGCTGGAGAGGATCTACCGGGGAGCTGTTTTTT.

This chain joins TRBV7-9 and TRBJ2-2, with a possible D match to TRBD2 (6 bases). In germline, CDR1 is SEHNR, CDR2 FQNEAQ (reference sequence). V dropped 2 bases and J dropped 6 bases, with 19 bases sitting between them. The length of the CDR3 is 17 residues. The CDR3 DNA sequence: TGTGCCAGCAGCTTACTAACGGGGAGCGGGCTTTCCGGGGAGCTGTTTTTT. This encodes CASSLLTGSGLSGELFF.

This sequence joins TRBV10-1 and TRBJ1-3; D is unclear. This CDR3 region has 13 residues. Per the germline V gene, CDR1 is WNHNN and CDR2 is SYGVQD (reference sequence). The CDR3 sequence is CRPAAVSPDTIYF. CDR3 bases: TGCCGCCCGGCAGCAGTGAGTCCGGACACCATATATTTT.

The V gene is TRBV5-1, the J gene TRBJ2-3, with D possibly being TRBD2 (6 bases). With 1 base removed from V and 1 base from J, the gap between germline ends came to 13 bases. Per germline, CDR1 SGHRS and CDR2 YFSETQ. The CDR3 runs to 16 residues. CDR3 loop: CASSLRRASGTDTQYF. CDR3 sequence (DNA): TGCGCCAGCAGCTTGAGGAGGGCTAGCGGCACAGATACGCAGTATTTT.

The J gene is TRBJ2-1, the V gene TRBV7-2; TRBD2 agrees at 12 bases. The CDR3 is made up of 13 amino acids. The J segment lost 5 bases and the V segment lost 8 bases, leaving 1 base of the junction unmatched. Germline CDR1 is SGHTA and CDR2 is FQGNSA. Written as DNA, the CDR3 is TGTGCCAGCGGACTAGCGGGACACAATGAGCAGTTCTTC. It translates to CASGLAGHNEQFF.

V gene TRBV7-8 combines with J gene TRBJ1-1; D is unresolved. This CDR3 comprises 13 residues. CDR1 is SGHVS and CDR2 is FQNEAQ in the germline V gene. Trimming took off 3 bases at V and 1 base at J, with 6 bases between the two ends. As DNA, the CDR3 is TGTGCCAGCAGCTTCGCCCAGAACACTGAAGCTTTCTTT. Translating gives CASSFAQNTEAFF.

This clone occurred a few times. The sample has other DNA sequences that encode this CDR3 too. The chain carries TRBV28 and TRBJ1-1; D is undetermined. The germline CDR1 and CDR2 sequences are MDHEN and SYDVKM. Trimming shortened V by 2 bases and J by 2 bases, and 3 bases separated the two germline ends. The CDR3 is 12 residues long. The CDR3 sequence is CASSLQNTEAFF. The DNA of the CDR3 is TGTGCCAGCAGTTTACAAAACACTGAAGCTTTCTTT.

This rearrangement joins TRBV7-2 to TRBJ2-1, with TRBD2 as a possible D gene (6 bases). Germline CDR1 and CDR2: SGHTA and FQGNSA. V shed 1 base and J shed 9 bases, with 19 bases lying between them. The CDR3 has 16 amino acids. The DNA of the CDR3 is TGTGCCAGCAGCTTAGGGGGGACTTCGTTGATGGGTGAGCAGTTCTTC. Residues: CASSLGGTSLMGEQFF.

The V and J genes are TRBV18 and TRBJ1-5, with TRBD1 identical over 7 bases. J was trimmed by 7 bases and V by 3 bases; bases with no gene match: 9. Germline CDR1 is KGHSH and CDR2 is LQKENI. This CDR3 spans 15 amino acids. The CDR3 loop is CASSPSTGSKQPQHF. DNA for the CDR3: TGTGCCAGCTCACCGTCGACAGGGTCGAAACAGCCCCAGCATTTT. Complete variable domain (other parts from reference TRBV18 and TRBJ1-5): NAGVMQNPRHLVRRRGQEARLRCSPMKGHSHVYWYRQLPEEGLKFMVYLQKENIIDESGMPKERFSAEFPKEGPSILRIQQVVRGDSAAYFCASSPSTGSKQPQHFGDGTRLSIL.

As to this clone: Different DNA sequences within this sample yield the same CDR3. The V and J genes are TRBV9 and TRBJ2-1; D not certain. V dropped 0 bases and J dropped 3 bases, with 7 bases sitting between them. CDR1 is SGDLS and CDR2 is YYNGEE in the germline V gene. This CDR3 has 14 residues. The CDR3 DNA reads as TGTGCCAGCAGCGTAGCCCCACTCTACAATGAGCAGTTCTTC. The encoded protein is CASSVAPLYNEQFF.

The chain carries TRBV6-6 and TRBJ2-7; D ambiguous. This CDR3 region has 14 residues. Trimming stripped 7 bases from V and 2 bases from J, with 15 bases between. The germline V gene has CDR1 MNHNY and CDR2 SVGAGI (reference sequence). CDR3: CASNDRILTYEQYF. The CDR3 DNA sequence: TGTGCCAGCAATGATAGGATCCTGACCTACGAGCAGTACTTC.

This clone has just one count. The genes are TRBV5-5 and TRBJ2-5, with D hard to call. The CDR3 runs 15 residues. Germline CDR1 SGHKS, CDR2 YYEKEE (reference sequence). The germline V and J ends were trimmed by 4 bases and 2 bases, with 15 bases remaining between them. The CDR3 nucleotides read TGTGCCAGCAGCCCCAGACGGCCAGCTCAAGAGACCCAGTACTTC. Its protein product is CASSPRRPAQETQYF. The full variable domain, completed using reference TRBV5-5 and TRBJ2-5, is DAGVTQSPTHLIKTRGQQVTLRCSPISGHKSVSWYQQVLGQGPQFIFQYYEKEERGRGNFPDRFSARQFPNYSSELNVNALLLGDSALYLCASSPRRPAQETQYFGPGTRLLVL.

This chain uses TRBV5-1 with TRBJ2-3; 9 positions agree with TRBD2. The CDR3 consists of 18 residues. Germline V gene sequence: CDR1 SGHRS, CDR2 YFSETQ. Trimming took 4 bases from V and 3 from J; bases not matched to a gene: 15. CDR3 residues: CASSPGAVSGSGTDTQYF. CDR3 in DNA: TGCGCCAGCAGCCCGGGGGCGGTTAGCGGGAGTGGTACAGATACGCAGTATTTT. The entire variable domain, with the rest obtained from reference TRBV5-1 and TRBJ2-3, is as follows: KAGVTQTPRYLIKTRGQQVTLSCSPISGHRSVSWYQQTPGQGLQFLFEYFSETQRNKGNFPGRFSGRQFSNSRSEMNVSTLELGDSALYLCASSPGAVSGSGTDTQYFGPGTRLTVL.